This is a list of T cell receptor beta chains from one sample in a study of cytomegalovirus exposure and HLA in healthy donors. The assay was immunoSEQ multiplex PCR, and TCRdb's table has in-frame clones only and misses some. The profile shows 150,000 to 200,000 clones, roughly 8.7% of them singletons. Sequenced input: PBMCs. The receptors shown here come from a woman aged 25 to 39 in good health and CMV-seropositive. The CDR3 runs from the conserved cysteine through the conserved F or W. The D gene is left open where the match is weak. Not every row has a clone size; where given, it reads once, few, many or a size class.

V gene,J gene,clone size,D gene,CDR3 DNA,CDR3 protein
TRBV6-4,TRBJ1-2,-,TRBD1,TGTGCCAGCAGTGGCACACCGGGACAGGGGGCGTTCGGCGGCTACACCTTC,CASSGTPGQGAFGGYTF
TRBV5-4,TRBJ1-5,-,-,TGTGCCAGCAGCTTGGATGGGGAGGGGGGTCAGCCCCAGCATTTT,CASSLDGEGGQPQHF
TRBV4-2,TRBJ2-7,few,-,TGTGCCAGCAGCCAAGATCGAAGCCGCGAGCAGTACTTC,CASSQDRSREQYF
TRBV5-1,TRBJ2-7,-,-,TGCGCCAGCAGCTTAGGGGGGACTACGTACGAGCAGTACTTC,CASSLGGTTYEQYF
TRBV6-4,TRBJ1-5,-,-,TGTGCCAGCAGTGACTCTCGGAGGAATCAGCCCCAGCATTTT,CASSDSRRNQPQHF
TRBV5-1,TRBJ2-5,few,-,TGCGCCAGCAGCTTGTGGGACACTCAAGAGACCCAGTACTTC,CASSLWDTQETQYF
TRBV4-2,TRBJ2-7,few,-,TGTGCCAGCAGCCAAGACAGGGCCCAAAGCTCCTACGAGCAGTACTTC,CASSQDRAQSSYEQYF
TRBV6-1,TRBJ2-1,many,TRBD2,TGTGCCAGCAGTGAAGCGCTGAGCGGGAGGGGGGGGGAGCAGTTCTTC,CASSEALSGRGGEQFF
TRBV7-2,TRBJ2-7,-,-,TGTGCCAGCAGCTCGTTGACTAGGGAGGAGCAGTACTTC,CASSSLTREEQYF
TRBV2,TRBJ1-1,-,-,TGTGCCAGCAAAGGGCTCGGGGGCACTGAAGCTTTCTTT,CASKGLGGTEAFF
TRBV9,TRBJ2-3,-,TRBD2,TGTGCCAGCGCTGCGGGGGGGGGCACAGATACGCAGTATTTT,CASAAGGGTDTQYF
TRBV20-1,TRBJ2-4,few,TRBD1,TGCAGTGCTACCGACAGGGGGCTTCAGTACTTC,CSATDRGLQYF
TRBV21-1,TRBJ1-2,few,-,TGTGCCAGCAGCGCCCCAACGGGGTTAGTTGATGGCTACACCTTC,CASSAPTGLVDGYTF
TRBV19,TRBJ2-3,-,-,TGTGCCAGTAGTGGCGGCAGGGGGGAGGTCACAGATACGCAGTATTTT,CASSGGRGEVTDTQYF
TRBV19,TRBJ2-2,few,-,TGTGCCAGTAGTTCCCAGTCGGGGGTGAACACCGGGGAGCTGTTTTTT,CASSSQSGVNTGELFF
TRBV5-6,TRBJ1-1,few,TRBD1,TGTGCCAGCAGCTGGGGGACAGCGAACACTGAAGCTTTCTTT,CASSWGTANTEAFF
TRBV27,TRBJ2-1,-,TRBD2,TGTGCCAGCAGTTTAGGTCTAGCGGGAGTAGTCAATGAGCAGTTCTTC,CASSLGLAGVVNEQFF
TRBV7-9,TRBJ1-1,-,TRBD1,TGTGCCAGCAGCCAGACAGGGGGAGCTTTCTTT,CASSQTGGAFF
TRBV27,TRBJ1-5,-,-,TGTGCCAGCAGCCGCACAGGGCTTAGCAATCAGCCCCAGCATTTT,CASSRTGLSNQPQHF
TRBV6-5,TRBJ1-5,-,-,TGTGCCAGCAGTTACACGGGACTGAATCAGCCCCAGCATTTT,CASSYTGLNQPQHF
TRBV18,TRBJ2-7,-,-,TGTGCCAGCTCACCACCCAGCTCCTACGAGCAGTACTTC,CASSPPSSYEQYF
TRBV7-9,TRBJ2-7,-,TRBD1,TGTGCCAGCAGCTCTAGTGAGTACCCGGGACAGGGCCACGAGCAGTACTTC,CASSSSEYPGQGHEQYF
TRBV5-5,TRBJ2-3,-,-,TGTGCCAGCAGCTTGCTTGGAGTGGGAGGCACAGATACGCAGTATTTT,CASSLLGVGGTDTQYF
TRBV5-6,TRBJ2-7,-,-,TGTGCCAGCAGCTTGGGAGGGTCTCGATTATTGTACGAGCAGTACTTC,CASSLGGSRLLYEQYF
TRBV7-9,TRBJ1-2,few,-,TGTGCCAGCAGCCCGACAGATTTCTATGGCTACACCTTC,CASSPTDFYGYTF
TRBV19,TRBJ1-2,few,TRBD1,TGTGCCAGTAGTCCCGGCAGACAGGGGTTATCCTATGGCTACACCTTC,CASSPGRQGLSYGYTF
TRBV27,TRBJ2-3,-,TRBD2,TGTGCCAGCAGGCTGGGACTAGCGGGATTAGGGAAATCTAGCACAGATACGCAGTATTTT,CASRLGLAGLGKSSTDTQYF
TRBV30,TRBJ1-1,-,TRBD1,TGTGCCTGGAGTTTCCCGACAGGGGGCAGGGGGAACACTGAAGCTTTCTTT,CAWSFPTGGRGNTEAFF
TRBV6-5,TRBJ2-6,-,-,TGTGCCAGCAGTTACGCGCCCCGCCCTGGGGCCAACGTCCTGACTTTC,CASSYAPRPGANVLTF
TRBV25-1,TRBJ2-5,few,-,TGTGCCAGCAGTGAGATGACTGAGACCCAGTACTTC,CASSEMTETQYF
TRBV6-5,TRBJ2-4,-,TRBD1,TGTGCCAGCAGAACACAGGGGGCCAAAAACATTCAGTACTTC,CASRTQGAKNIQYF
TRBV15,TRBJ1-1,-,TRBD1,TGTGCCACCAGCCCGGGGACAGGGGGCAAAACTGAAGCTTTCTTT,CATSPGTGGKTEAFF
TRBV7-2,TRBJ1-2,-,-,TGTGCCAGCAGCCCACCCGGATCACAGACGGGGGGCTACACCTTC,CASSPPGSQTGGYTF